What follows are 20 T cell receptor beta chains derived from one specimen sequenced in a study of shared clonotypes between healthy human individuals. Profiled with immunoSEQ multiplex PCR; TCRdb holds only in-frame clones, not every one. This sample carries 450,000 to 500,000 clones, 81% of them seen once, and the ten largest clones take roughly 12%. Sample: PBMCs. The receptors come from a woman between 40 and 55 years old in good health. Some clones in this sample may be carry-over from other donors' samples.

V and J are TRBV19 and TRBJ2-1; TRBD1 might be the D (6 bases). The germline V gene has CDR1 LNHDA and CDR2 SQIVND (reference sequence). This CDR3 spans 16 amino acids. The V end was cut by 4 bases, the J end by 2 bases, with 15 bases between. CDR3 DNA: TGTGCCAGTAGTAAGACAGGAGTCACCGCCTACAATGAGCAGTTCTTC. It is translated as CASSKTGVTAYNEQFF.

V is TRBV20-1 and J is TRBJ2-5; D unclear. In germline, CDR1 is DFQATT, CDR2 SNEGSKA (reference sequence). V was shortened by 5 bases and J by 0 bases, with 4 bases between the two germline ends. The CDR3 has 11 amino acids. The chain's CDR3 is CSAANQETQYF. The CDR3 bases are TGCAGTGCTGCAAACCAAGAGACCCAGTACTTC.

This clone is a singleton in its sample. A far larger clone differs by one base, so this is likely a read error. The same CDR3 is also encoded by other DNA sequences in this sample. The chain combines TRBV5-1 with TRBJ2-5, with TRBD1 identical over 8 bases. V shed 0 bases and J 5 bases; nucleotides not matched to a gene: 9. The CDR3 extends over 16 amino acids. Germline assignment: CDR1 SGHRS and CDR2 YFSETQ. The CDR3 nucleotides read TGCGCCAGCAGCTTGGGACAGGGGAGTACCCAGGAGACCCAGTACTTC. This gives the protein CASSLGQGSTQETQYF.

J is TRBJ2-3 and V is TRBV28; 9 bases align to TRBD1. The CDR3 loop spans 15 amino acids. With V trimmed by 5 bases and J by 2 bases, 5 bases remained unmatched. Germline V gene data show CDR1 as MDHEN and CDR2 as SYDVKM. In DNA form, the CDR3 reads TGTGCCAGCAGTACAGGGGGCGAAACCACAGATACGCAGTATTTT. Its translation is CASSTGGETTDTQYF.

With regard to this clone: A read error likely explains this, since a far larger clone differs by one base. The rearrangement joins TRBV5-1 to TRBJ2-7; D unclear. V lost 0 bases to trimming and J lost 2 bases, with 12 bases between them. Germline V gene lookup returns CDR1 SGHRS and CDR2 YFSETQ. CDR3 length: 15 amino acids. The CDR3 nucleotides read TGCGCCAGCAGCTTGGAAGTATCCAGAGCCTACGAGCAGTACTTC. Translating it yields CASSLEVSRAYEQYF. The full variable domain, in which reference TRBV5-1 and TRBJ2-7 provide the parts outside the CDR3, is KAGVTQTPRYLIKTRGQQVTLSCSPISGHRSVSWYQQTPGQGLQFLFEYFSETQRNKGNFPGRFSGRQFSNSRSEMNVSTLELGDSALYLCASSLEVSRAYEQYFGPGTRLTVT.

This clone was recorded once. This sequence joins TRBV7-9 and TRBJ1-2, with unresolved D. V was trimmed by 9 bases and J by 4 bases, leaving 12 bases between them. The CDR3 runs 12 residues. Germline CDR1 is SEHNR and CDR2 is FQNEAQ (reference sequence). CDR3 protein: CASSIGPYGYTF. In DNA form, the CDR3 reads TGTGCCAGTAGTATAGGGCCCTATGGCTACACCTTC.

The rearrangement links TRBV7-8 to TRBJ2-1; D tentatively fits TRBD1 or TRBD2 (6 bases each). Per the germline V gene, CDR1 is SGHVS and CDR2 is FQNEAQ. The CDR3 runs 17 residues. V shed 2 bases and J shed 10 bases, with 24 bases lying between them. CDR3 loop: CASSLRGVQGVRVEQFF. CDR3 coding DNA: TGTGCCAGCAGCTTAAGGGGGGTACAAGGGGTCCGGGTCGAGCAGTTCTTC.

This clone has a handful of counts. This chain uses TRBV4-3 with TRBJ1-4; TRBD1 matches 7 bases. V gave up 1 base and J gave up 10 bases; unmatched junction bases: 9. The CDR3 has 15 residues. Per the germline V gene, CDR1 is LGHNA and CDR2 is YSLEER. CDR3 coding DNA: TGCGCCAGCAGCCAAGGGACAGGCCGGGAGGTAAAACTGTTTTTT. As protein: CASSQGTGREVKLFF.

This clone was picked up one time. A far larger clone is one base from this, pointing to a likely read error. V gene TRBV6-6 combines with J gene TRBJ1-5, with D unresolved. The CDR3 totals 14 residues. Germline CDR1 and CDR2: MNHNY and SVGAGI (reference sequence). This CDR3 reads CASSYSSNNQHQHF. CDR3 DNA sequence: TGTGCCAGCAGTTACTCATCAAACAATCAGCACCAGCATTTT.

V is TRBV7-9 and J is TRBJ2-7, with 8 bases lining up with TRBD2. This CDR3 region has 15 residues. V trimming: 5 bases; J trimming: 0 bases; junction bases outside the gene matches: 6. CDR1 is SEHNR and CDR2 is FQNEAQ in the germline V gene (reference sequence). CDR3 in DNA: TGTGCCAGCAGCAACGGGAGGGGCCGCTCCTACGAGCAGTACTTC. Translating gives CASSNGRGRSYEQYF.

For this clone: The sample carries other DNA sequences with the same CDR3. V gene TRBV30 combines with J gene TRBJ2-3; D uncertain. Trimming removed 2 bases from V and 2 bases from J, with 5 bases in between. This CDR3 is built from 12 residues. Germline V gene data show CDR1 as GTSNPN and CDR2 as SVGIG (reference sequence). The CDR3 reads CAWSPPTDTQYF. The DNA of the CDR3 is TGTGCCTGGAGTCCCCCCACAGATACGCAGTATTTT.

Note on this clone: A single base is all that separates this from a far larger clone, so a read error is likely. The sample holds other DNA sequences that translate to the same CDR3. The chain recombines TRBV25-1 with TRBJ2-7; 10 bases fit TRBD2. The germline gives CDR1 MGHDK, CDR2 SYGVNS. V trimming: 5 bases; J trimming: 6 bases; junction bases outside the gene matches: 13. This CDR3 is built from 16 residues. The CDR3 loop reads CASSPSGSRSRGEQYF. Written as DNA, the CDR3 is TGTGCCAGCAGTCCTAGCGGGAGCCGATCGCGGGGCGAGCAGTACTTC.

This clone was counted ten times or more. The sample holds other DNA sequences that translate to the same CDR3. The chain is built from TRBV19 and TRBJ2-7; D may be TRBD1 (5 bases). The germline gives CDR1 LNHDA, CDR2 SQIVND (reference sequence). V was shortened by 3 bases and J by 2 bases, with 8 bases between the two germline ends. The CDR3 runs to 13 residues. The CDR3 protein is CASSMGRAYEQYF. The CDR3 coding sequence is TGTGCCAGTAGTATGGGCAGGGCCTACGAGCAGTACTTC.

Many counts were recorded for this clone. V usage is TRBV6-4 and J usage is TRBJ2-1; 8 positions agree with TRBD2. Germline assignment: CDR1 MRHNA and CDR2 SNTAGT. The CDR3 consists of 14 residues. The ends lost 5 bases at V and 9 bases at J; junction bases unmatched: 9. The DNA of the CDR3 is TGTGCCAGCAGTAGCGGGAGCGTTGAGGGTGAGCAGTTCTTC. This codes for CASSSGSVEGEQFF.

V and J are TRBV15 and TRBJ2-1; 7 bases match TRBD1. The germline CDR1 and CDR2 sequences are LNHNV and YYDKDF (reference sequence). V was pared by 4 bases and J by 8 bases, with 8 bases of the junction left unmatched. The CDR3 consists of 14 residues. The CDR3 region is CATSKVGTEHEQFF. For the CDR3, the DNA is TGTGCCACCAGCAAGGTCGGGACAGAACATGAGCAGTTCTTC.

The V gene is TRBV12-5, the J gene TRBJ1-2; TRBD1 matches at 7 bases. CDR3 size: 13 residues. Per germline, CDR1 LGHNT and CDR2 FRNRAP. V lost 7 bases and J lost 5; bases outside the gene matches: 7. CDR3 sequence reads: CASAPGTDYGYTF. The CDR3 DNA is TGTGCTAGTGCCCCAGGGACAGATTATGGCTACACCTTC.

CDR3 region: CASRPRDSSATYF. The CDR3, as DNA: TGTGCCAGCAGACCCAGGGACTCCTCGGCGACATACTTC. The V and J genes are TRBV7-9 and TRBJ2-7; weak D call: TRBD2 (6 bases). The CDR3 consists of 13 residues. V lost 6 bases to trimming and J lost 13 bases, with 22 bases between them. Germline V gives CDR1 SEHNR, CDR2 FQNEAQ (reference sequence).

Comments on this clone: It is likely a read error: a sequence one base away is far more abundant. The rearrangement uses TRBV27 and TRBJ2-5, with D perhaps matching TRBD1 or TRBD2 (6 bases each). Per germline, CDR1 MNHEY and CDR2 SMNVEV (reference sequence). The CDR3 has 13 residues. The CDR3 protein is CDSSGTPRGTQYF. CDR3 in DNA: TGTGACAGCTCCGGGACTCCCAGGGGCACCCAGTACTTC.

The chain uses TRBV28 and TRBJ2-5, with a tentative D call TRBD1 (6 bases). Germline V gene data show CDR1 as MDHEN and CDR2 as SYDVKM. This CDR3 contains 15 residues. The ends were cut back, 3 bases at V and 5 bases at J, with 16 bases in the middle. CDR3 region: CASSFPQGSKETQYF. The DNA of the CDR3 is TGTGCCAGCAGTTTCCCGCAGGGGTCGAAGGAGACCCAGTACTTC.

The CDR3 loop is CASSSDRGADTQYF. The CDR3 DNA is TGTGCCAGCAGCTCCGACAGGGGCGCAGATACGCAGTATTTT. The gene calls are TRBV7-2 and TRBJ2-3; 8 bases align to TRBD1. Germline loops: CDR1 SGHTA, CDR2 FQGNSA. The CDR3 extends over 14 amino acids. V was pared by 4 bases and J by 4 bases, with 4 bases of the junction left unmatched.